Sequencing of this T cell receptor beta chain was carried out in a study of T cell repertoires in cytomegalovirus infection. Study results and limitations: Clonotype analysis showed dominance of the ex vivo response by HLA-C-restricted CMV-specific TCR beta clonotypes.

TCRdb processed the reads anew with MiXCR; each CDR3 protein has one entry. The sample has 150,000 to 200,000 distinct CDR3 sequences, 28% seen once. As concerns this clonotype: The antigen is undetermined.

The CDR3 is 16 residues long. V lost 3 bases, J lost 2 bases, and 3 bases stayed unmatched. V gene TRBV12-3 or TRBV12-4 combines with J gene TRBJ2-6; 8 bases match TRBD2. Material: PBMCs. The receptor was isolated from a human donor in good health (CMV status not recorded). Some clones in this sample may be carry-over from other donors' samples. The chain's CDR3 is CASSFGGATGANVLTF. CDR3 DNA sequence: TGTGCCAGCAGTTTCGGGGGGGCGACTGGGGCCAACGTCCTGACTTTC.